The source of this TCR beta chain is a study of T cell responses to AZD1222 COVID-19 vaccine (dated by TCRdb to about 2021). Turning to the overall study: TCR sequencing covered 233 trial participants: 200 to 220 given two doses of AZD1222 and 26 given two doses of MenACWY control vaccine. Enrollment into the trials was organized by age into subgroups of 18-55, 56-69 and 70-plus years, and those subgroups contained about 160, 30 and 59 TCR-sequenced participants, respectively. General conclusions and limits of the study: Because no samples from the day 14 peak response were available, repertoires could be characterized only after the peak T cell response. Conclusions about previously exposed vaccinees are limited, since just 6 or 7 AZD1222 recipients were seropositive for SARS-CoV-2 at baseline. The 56-69-year group was small, and its depth increase did not reach significance, likely because of low power. Vaccine-associated CD4 TCRs spanned the whole spike protein, with dominant responses in regions 160-218 and 743-854. After two AZD1222 doses, both the breadth and the depth of spike-specific TCRs were significantly higher than at day 0 and than in MenACWY recipients. Nearly half of unique spike-specific TCRs reportedly recognized epitopes outside regions mutated in the B.1.351 and B.1.1.7 variants. Participants were mostly white British and included more females than males, and it was suggested by the authors that clonal diversity may have been underestimated.

The CDR3 regions of human TCRbeta chains were analyzed by immunosequencing. The authors' pipeline ran thus. TCRs in the repertoires were compared against a reference library of SARS-CoV-2-specific TCRs that had been generated with the MIRA antigen-specificity platform. Breadth meant the fraction of unique TCRs that were SARS-CoV-2-associated, whereas depth meant the fraction of total T cells that were SARS-CoV-2-associated. Using the MIRA data, each spike-specific TCR was mapped to the spike region that the TCR reacts to and placed in a CD4 or CD8 class. Log10-transformed breadth and depth values were compared by one-way ANOVA with Sidak's multiple comparisons tests. In its TCRdb copy, this immuneACCESS table keeps in-frame sequences only and misses some clones. Where compared with another copy, unresolved V genes explain less than half of these, and the others have no known cause. V, J and clone size derive from that table, while D and trimming were established from the DNA sequence. The sample contains tens of thousands of clones, more than 90% of them found a single time. Roughly 5.1% of the sample is in the top ten clones.

According to the study, the label for this sample's time point signals: about 28 days (+/-7) after the second vaccine dose. AZD1222 recipients given second doses at about 4 weeks or at about 12 weeks were pooled, since spike-specific TCR depth and breadth were not found to differ between the two schedules. Vaccinee samples were obtained from the UK trials COV001 and COV002, which included a single-blind randomized controlled phase 2/3 trial of AZD1222 (ChAdOx1 nCoV-19) in healthy adults. For TCRbeta chain sequencing, PBMC samples were collected from trial participants at day 0 and at day 28 after the second dose. As concerns this clone: No cognate antigen has been identified for it. Qualities for individual bases were not recorded, and no much larger clone is one base off.

The sequencing used peripheral blood, collected 28 days after the second AZD1222 dose. This clonotype originated in an adult who received the AZD1222 COVID-19 vaccine.

The DNA is as follows: TGTGCCAGCAGTTTCCAGGGAAGGGATCAGCCCCAGCATTTT. The resulting protein is CASSFQGRDQPQHF. This chain joins TRBV6-2 or TRBV6-3 to TRBJ1-5; a tentative D call is TRBD1 (5 bases match). CDR1 and CDR2 are read off the germline V gene as MNHEY and SVGEGT. The V and J ends are trimmed by 4 bases and 5 bases, leaving 12 bases between them. CDR3 length: 14 amino acids, cysteine to phenylalanine. The sequence is cut down to CDR3 DNA, 42 bases in frame from base 1.